These 31 T cell receptor beta chains came from one sample sequenced in a study of blood T cells in healthy people across ages. Combining a sample-barcoded 5' primer with a J-beta primer mix, a second PCR ran for 7 to 11 cycles. Via MiXCR, TCRdb re-called the 5' RACE reads, giving one row per CDR3 protein. Here the sample spans around 710,000 distinct CDR3 sequences, around 40% being singletons. The sequenced sample was blood. These receptors all come from a woman aged 55-69 years in good health.

This clonotype was observed a few times. The chain uses TRBV6-6 and TRBJ1-4, with D uncertain. Deletions cut 3 bases from V and 0 bases from J, with 5 bases between. Germline CDR1 and CDR2: MNHNY and SVGAGI (reference sequence). The CDR3 extends over 14 amino acids. The DNA for the CDR3 is TGTGCCAGCAGTTATATAGCAACTAATGAAAAACTGTTTTTT. This sequence encodes CASSYIATNEKLFF.

On this clonotype: A clone one base away is much larger, so this may be a read error. The chain has TRBV12-3 or TRBV12-4 and TRBJ2-5; 10 bases match TRBD2. Germline trimming cut 6 bases from V and 11 bases from J; bases unmatched to any gene: 12. The CDR3 length is 14 residues. CDR3 loop: CASRRTSGYNEQYF. The CDR3 DNA follows: TGTGCCAGCAGACGGACTAGCGGTTACAATGAGCAGTACTTC.

The chain couples TRBV10-3 to TRBJ1-2, with 8 nucleotides matching TRBD1. CDR3 length: 15 amino acids. CDR1 is ENHRY, CDR2 SYGVKD, per germline. V gave up 5 bases and J gave up 4 bases; unmatched junction bases: 9. The CDR3 is CAISRTGKESYGYTF. The CDR3 nucleotides are TGTGCCATCAGTAGGACAGGGAAGGAGAGCTATGGCTACACCTTC.

CDR3 sequence (DNA): TGTGCCAGCAGCTTTAGACAGGGCTTCTACAATGAGCAGTTCTTC. Its protein is CASSFRQGFYNEQFF. This rearrangement joins TRBV7-9 to TRBJ2-1; 7 nucleotides match TRBD1. This CDR3 region has 15 residues. J was trimmed by 3 bases and V by 3 bases; bases with no gene match: 5. CDR1 is SEHNR, CDR2 FQNEAQ, per germline (reference sequence). The entire variable domain, with the rest obtained from reference TRBV7-9 and TRBJ2-1, is as follows: DTGVSQNPRHKITKRGQNVTFRCDPISEHNRLYWYRQTLGQGPEFLTYFQNEAQLEKSRLLSDRFSAERPKGSFSTLEIQRTEQGDSAMYLCASSFRQGFYNEQFFGPGTRLTVL.

Written as DNA, the CDR3 is TGTGCCAGCAGTCGATCTGGAAATGGCTACACCTTC. Protein product: CASSRSGNGYTF. This chain connects TRBV6-2 or TRBV6-3 to TRBJ1-2; D is unresolved. The V end was cut by 5 bases, the J end by 6 bases, with 10 bases between. Germline CDR1 is MNHEY and CDR2 is SVGEGT. The CDR3 covers 12 residues.

The chain links TRBV20-1 to TRBJ2-3; D is unclear. Germline values: CDR1 DFQATT, CDR2 SNEGSKA (reference sequence). The CDR3 is 14 residues long. Trimming stripped 0 bases from V and 10 bases from J, with 17 bases between. The CDR3 spells CSARDSLTLDAQYF. The CDR3 region has the DNA TGCAGTGCTAGAGATTCCCTGACTCTGGATGCGCAGTATTTT.

The chain employs TRBV7-2 and TRBJ2-5; perhaps TRBD2 as D (7 bases). The DNA end favors TRBJ2-7, so the J call may be wrong. Germline V lookup: CDR1 SGHTA, CDR2 FQGNSA. The CDR3 loop spans 15 amino acids. This chain's CDR3 is CASSLTLGGQYEQYF. CDR3 in DNA: TGTGCCAGCAGCTTAACTCTCGGGGGGCAGTACGAGCAGTACTTC.

This clonotype was detected a few times. The V call is TRBV4-2, the J call TRBJ1-3; D remains unclear. Trimming stripped 0 bases from V and 1 base from J, with 10 bases between. This CDR3 is built from 16 residues. Germline CDR1 reads LGHNA; CDR2 reads YNFKEQ. CDR3 region: CASSQDLAVSGNTIYF. The CDR3 bases are TGTGCCAGCAGCCAAGATCTTGCCGTTTCTGGAAACACCATATATTTT.

This chain connects TRBV14 to TRBJ2-5, with 7 bases fitting TRBD1. The CDR3 spans 13 residues. Germline CDR1 is SGHDN and CDR2 is FVKESK. V dropped 4 bases and J dropped 13; count of bases not matched to a gene: 12. The CDR3 loop reads CASSPRQGATRYF. The CDR3, as DNA: TGTGCCAGCAGCCCCCGACAGGGAGCCACTCGGTACTTC.

The V gene is TRBV5-5, the J gene TRBJ2-5; tentative D call: TRBD1 (5 bases). The V gene lost 2 bases and the J gene lost 5 bases, with 13 bases spanning the gap. The germline gives CDR1 SGHKS, CDR2 YYEKEE (reference sequence). The CDR3 length is 14 residues. The CDR3 spells CASSFTDSEETQYF. CDR3 DNA sequence: TGTGCCAGCAGCTTCACCGACAGTGAGGAGACCCAGTACTTC.

Comments on this clonotype: One end of the junction does not line up with germline, which may come from a read error. The chain joins TRBV28 to TRBJ2-3; 9 nucleotides match TRBD1. The CDR3 is made up of 16 amino acids. Germline V gives CDR1 MDHEN, CDR2 SYDVKM. The CDR3 loop reads CAGSEAGTGLGDTQYF. The CDR3 nucleotides read TGTGCCGGCAGTGAAGCCGGGACAGGGTTGGGAGATACGCAGTATTTT.

The chain is built from TRBV20-1 and TRBJ2-7; D may be TRBD2 (6 bases). CDR1 and CDR2 (germline): DFQATT, SNEGSKA (reference sequence). Trimming took off 6 bases at V and 4 bases at J, with 16 bases between the two ends. CDR3 length: 13 amino acids. CDR3 residues: CSAGTRRGYEQYF. CDR3 DNA: TGCAGTGCCGGGACTCGCAGAGGATACGAGCAGTACTTC.

The rearrangement joins TRBV20-1 to TRBJ2-1, with TRBD2 identical over 8 bases. The CDR3 extends over 16 amino acids. CDR1 and CDR2 (germline): DFQATT, SNEGSKA (reference sequence). Trimming cost V 0 bases and J 6 bases; bases outside gene matches: 10. The CDR3 spells CSARDRTSSSGNEQFF. CDR3 sequence (DNA): TGCAGTGCTAGAGATCGGACTAGCTCTTCTGGCAATGAGCAGTTCTTC.

CDR3 sequence: CSAVQAYGYTF. CDR3 bases: TGCAGTGCTGTACAGGCCTATGGCTACACCTTC. The chain links TRBV20-1 to TRBJ1-2; D is perhaps TRBD1 (5 bases). V shed 5 bases and J shed 4 bases, with 8 bases lying between them. This CDR3 spans 11 amino acids. CDR1 is DFQATT, CDR2 SNEGSKA, per germline (reference sequence).

The table lists this clonotype with a count of one. This sequence joins TRBV20-1 and TRBJ1-4; TRBD1 agrees at 9 bases. Trimming took 4 bases from V and 7 from J; bases not matched to a gene: 10. CDR3 length equals 15 residues. In germline, CDR1 is DFQATT, CDR2 SNEGSKA (reference sequence). CDR3 region: CSATFTGGRGEKLFF. Written as DNA, the CDR3 is TGCAGTGCTACCTTCACAGGGGGCCGGGGTGAAAAACTGTTTTTT.

This clonotype has just a few counts. This chain links TRBV20-1 with TRBJ1-2; D not resolved. V was clipped by 6 bases and J by 6 bases, with 14 bases between them. This CDR3 has 12 amino acids. CDR1 and CDR2 (germline): DFQATT, SNEGSKA (reference sequence). DNA for the CDR3: TGCAGTGCGATCATAGGACGGGATGGCTACACCTTC. Protein sequence: CSAIIGRDGYTF.

This clonotype was recorded only once. V gene TRBV5-4 combines with J gene TRBJ2-2; D is perhaps TRBD1 or TRBD2 (5 bases each). The CDR3 has 15 residues. V was pared by 3 bases and J by 6 bases, with 15 bases between. Germline loops: CDR1 SGHNT, CDR2 YYREEE (reference sequence). Written as DNA, the CDR3 is TGTGCCAGCAGCTCGGCCGAAGGGACCGCCGGGGAGCTGTTTTTT. The encoded protein is CASSSAEGTAGELFF.

In this sample, this clonotype turned up a few times. The chain uses TRBV15 and TRBJ2-5, with TRBD1 as a possible D gene (6 bases). Trimming took 2 bases from V and 0 from J, leaving 13 bases between them. The CDR3 is 16 residues long. Germline loops: CDR1 LNHNV, CDR2 YYDKDF (reference sequence). The CDR3 reads CATSRSHQGNQETQYF. The DNA of the CDR3 is TGTGCCACCAGCAGATCACACCAGGGGAACCAAGAGACCCAGTACTTC.

The chain uses TRBV20-1 and TRBJ2-5; 10 bases match TRBD2. The better agreement between TRBJ2-7 and the DNA end casts doubt on the J call. Germline-derived CDR1 and CDR2 are DFQATT and SNEGSKA (reference sequence). The CDR3 sequence is 14 residues long. The CDR3 region is CSARERGGLDEQYF. In DNA form, the CDR3 reads TGCAGTGCCCGTGAGCGGGGGGGCCTCGACGAGCAGTACTTC.

This chain links TRBV3-1 with TRBJ1-4; TRBD1 matches at 7 bases. Germline V gives CDR1 LGHDT, CDR2 YNNKEL (reference sequence). Trimming at V came to 0 bases and at J to 7 bases, leaving 11 bases not matched to a gene. The CDR3 is 17 amino acids. Here the CDR3 reads CASSQDFPDRVSEKLFF. The CDR3 region has the DNA TGTGCCAGCAGCCAAGATTTTCCCGACAGGGTCAGTGAAAAACTGTTTTTT.

The chain joins TRBV12-3 or TRBV12-4 to TRBJ1-2; possibly TRBD1 for D (6 bases). V shed 5 bases and J shed 13 bases, with 14 bases lying between them. The CDR3 sequence is 11 residues long. CDR3 amino acids: CASSPQGDITF. Here the CDR3 DNA reads TGTGCCAGCAGTCCTCAAGGGGACATCACCTTC.

The sample holds many counts of this clonotype. The CDR3 bases are TGCAGCGTCCTACAGGGGGCCAGAGAGACCCAGTACTTC. Protein sequence: CSVLQGARETQYF. The chain is built from TRBV29-1 and TRBJ2-5, with 9 bases identical to TRBD1. CDR1 is SQVTM, CDR2 ANQGSEA, per germline. The CDR3 loop spans 13 amino acids. The junction had 6 bases not matched to a gene; V was cut back by 6 bases and J by 4 bases.

V gene TRBV5-1 combines with J gene TRBJ2-7, with 12 bases identical to TRBD1. Gene TRBJ2-5 matches the end of the DNA better, so the J call may be wrong. Looked up from germline, CDR1 is SGHRS and CDR2 is YFSETQ. The CDR3 loop spans 19 amino acids. This CDR3 is CASSLGKKGQGASGETQYF. DNA of the CDR3: TGCGCCAGCAGCTTGGGGAAAAAGGGACAGGGGGCTTCAGGAGAGACCCAGTACTTC.

The chain is built from TRBV3-1 and TRBJ1-1; D perhaps matches TRBD1 (6 bases). This CDR3 has 14 residues. The V gene lost 4 bases and the J gene lost 3 bases, with 12 bases spanning the gap. CDR1 LGHDT and CDR2 YNNKEL come from the germline V gene (reference sequence). CDR3: CASSPQGWDTEAFF. In DNA, the CDR3 is TGTGCCAGCAGCCCACAGGGTTGGGACACTGAAGCTTTCTTT.

This clonotype has a single count. CDR3 in DNA: TGTGCCAGCCTTTGGGGGTGGGGGGCGAAGTCAGATACGCAGTATTTT. It yields the protein CASLWGWGAKSDTQYF. The V call is TRBV6-1, the J call TRBJ2-3; the D gene could be TRBD1 or TRBD2 (6 bases each). Trimming removed 8 bases from V and 4 bases from J, with 22 bases in between. Germline V gene lookup returns CDR1 MNHNS and CDR2 SASEGT. CDR3 size: 16 residues.

This clonotype was seen only a few times. The V gene is TRBV29-1, the J gene TRBJ1-2, with D uncertain. The CDR3 length is 11 residues. V gave up 4 bases and J gave up 1 base, with 4 bases separating them. Looked up from germline, CDR1 is SQVTM and CDR2 is ANQGSEA. DNA for the CDR3: TGCAGCGTTGGGGTTAACTATGGCTACACCTTC. Amino acid sequence: CSVGVNYGYTF.

The chain carries TRBV4-3 and TRBJ1-4; TRBD1 might be the D (6 bases). This CDR3 is built from 16 residues. Germline CDR1 is LGHNA and CDR2 is YSLEER. Trimming stripped 1 base from V and 8 bases from J, with 17 bases between. The CDR3 bases are TGCGCCAGCAGCCAAGGGTCTGGGGGCGGAGGGGAAAAACTGTTTTTT. This codes for CASSQGSGGGGEKLFF.

The chain joins TRBV4-2 to TRBJ2-1, with D perhaps TRBD2 (6 bases). This CDR3 is 13 amino acids long. V was trimmed by 0 bases and J by 13 bases, leaving 13 bases between them. Germline V lookup: CDR1 LGHNA, CDR2 YNFKEQ. The CDR3 protein is CASSQDLRETQFF. In DNA, the CDR3 is TGTGCCAGCAGCCAAGACCTACGGGAGACCCAGTTCTTC.

The chain carries TRBV5-6 and TRBJ2-7, with unresolved D. CDR1 and CDR2 (germline): SGHDT, YYEEEE. CDR3 length: 11 amino acids. With 1 base removed from V and 7 bases from J, the gap between germline ends came to 6 bases. The CDR3, as DNA: TGTGCCAGCAGCTTGATAAGGGAGCAGTACTTC. Protein product: CASSLIREQYF.

This clonotype was counted once. The J gene is TRBJ2-4, the V gene TRBV6-2 or TRBV6-3; D is uncertain. The better agreement between TRBJ2-7 and the DNA end casts doubt on the J call. Germline-derived CDR1 and CDR2 are MNHEY and SVGEGT. CDR3 length: 12 amino acids. The CDR3, as DNA: TGTGCCAGCAGTCCGATGGGAAGCGAGCAGTACTTC. Translation gives CASSPMGSEQYF.

For this clonotype: A much larger clone differs by one base, so this may be a read error. The chain couples TRBV4-2 to TRBJ2-3, with 10 bases that match TRBD2. Germline V lookup: CDR1 LGHNA, CDR2 YNFKEQ. The CDR3 length is 16 residues. CDR3 nucleotide sequence: TGTGCCGGCAGCCAAGGAGCGGGAGGGCGGGCAGATACGCAGTATTTT. Its protein is CAGSQGAGGRADTQYF.